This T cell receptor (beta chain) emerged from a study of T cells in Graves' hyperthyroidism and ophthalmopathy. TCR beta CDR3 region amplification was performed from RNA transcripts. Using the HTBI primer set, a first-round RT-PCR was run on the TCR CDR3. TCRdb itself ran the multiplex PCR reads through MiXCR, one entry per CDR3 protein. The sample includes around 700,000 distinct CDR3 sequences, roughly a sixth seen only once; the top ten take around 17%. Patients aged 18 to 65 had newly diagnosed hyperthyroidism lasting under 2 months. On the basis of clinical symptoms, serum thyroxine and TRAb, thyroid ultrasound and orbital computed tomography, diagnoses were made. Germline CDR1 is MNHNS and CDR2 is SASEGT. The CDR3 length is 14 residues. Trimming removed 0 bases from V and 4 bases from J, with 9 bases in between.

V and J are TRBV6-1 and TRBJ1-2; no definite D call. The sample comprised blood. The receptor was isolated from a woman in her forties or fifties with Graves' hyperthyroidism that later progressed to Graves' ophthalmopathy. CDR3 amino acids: CASSEASTSYGYTF. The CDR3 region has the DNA TGTGCCAGCAGTGAAGCGAGCACCAGCTATGGCTACACCTTC.